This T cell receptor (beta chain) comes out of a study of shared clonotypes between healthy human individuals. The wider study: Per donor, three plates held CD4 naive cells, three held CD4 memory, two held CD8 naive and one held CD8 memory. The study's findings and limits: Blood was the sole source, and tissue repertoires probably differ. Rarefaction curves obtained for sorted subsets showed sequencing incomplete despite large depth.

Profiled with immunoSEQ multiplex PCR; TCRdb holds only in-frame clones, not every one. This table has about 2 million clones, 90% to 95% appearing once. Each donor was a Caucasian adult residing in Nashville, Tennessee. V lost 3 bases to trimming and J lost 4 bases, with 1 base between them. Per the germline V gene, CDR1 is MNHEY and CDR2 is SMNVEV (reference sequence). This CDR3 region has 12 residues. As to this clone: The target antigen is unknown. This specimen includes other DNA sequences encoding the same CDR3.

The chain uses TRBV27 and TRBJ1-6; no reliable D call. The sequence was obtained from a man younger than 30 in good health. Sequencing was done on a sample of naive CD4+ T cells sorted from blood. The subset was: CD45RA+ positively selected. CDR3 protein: CASSLYNSPLHF. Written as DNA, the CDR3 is TGTGCCAGCAGTTTGTATAATTCACCCCTCCACTTT.